The 20 T cell receptor beta chains given below trace back to one sample, sequenced in a study of cytomegalovirus exposure and HLA in healthy donors. 13 Jbeta primers and 60 Vbeta primers were used for the PCR. Sequencing used immunoSEQ multiplex PCR; TCRdb keeps in-frame clones, though not all of them. The table has roughly 110,000 clones, approximately 79% seen once. Sequencing input: PBMCs. The receptors were sampled from a man younger than 30 in good health and CMV-seronegative.

The V and J genes are TRBV28 and TRBJ1-6; D is possibly TRBD1 (6 bases). Germline lookup yields CDR1 MDHEN and CDR2 SYDVKM. The germline V and J ends were trimmed by 6 bases and 5 bases, with 14 bases remaining between them. This CDR3 contains 15 residues. In DNA form, the CDR3 reads TGTGCCAGCAGGTCAGGACAGTTTAATAATTCACCCCTCCACTTT. It specifies CASRSGQFNNSPLHF.

The gene calls are TRBV18 and TRBJ1-1; tentative D call: TRBD1 (5 bases). The CDR3 consists of 15 residues. The germline V and J ends were trimmed by 6 bases and 3 bases, with 17 bases remaining between them. From germline, CDR1 is KGHSH and CDR2 LQKENI. The CDR3 loop reads CASSPLRVGDTEAFF. The DNA of the CDR3 is TGTGCCAGCTCTCCCCTAAGGGTAGGGGACACTGAAGCTTTCTTT.

The genes are TRBV20-1 and TRBJ2-1; tentatively, D is TRBD2 (5 bases). The germline V gene has CDR1 DFQATT and CDR2 SNEGSKA (reference sequence). The CDR3 covers 11 residues. The V and J ends lost 4 bases and 11 bases respectively, with 12 bases between them. In DNA form, the CDR3 reads TGCAGTGCTACCACTAGTAATCAGCAGTTCTTC. It codes for CSATTSNQQFF.

V usage is TRBV7-3 and J usage is TRBJ2-2; D uncertain. The CDR3 runs to 12 residues. Germline-derived CDR1 and CDR2 are SGHTA and FQGTGA. Trimming removed 1 base from V and 8 bases from J, with 5 bases in between. CDR3 DNA: TGTGCCAGCAGCTTAATAACTGGGGAGCTGTTTTTT. Translating gives CASSLITGELFF.

The rearrangement uses TRBV28 and TRBJ1-4; D is uncertain. The CDR3 has 14 amino acids. Germline V lookup: CDR1 MDHEN, CDR2 SYDVKM. V was pared by 6 bases and J by 7 bases, with 15 bases between. In nucleotides, the CDR3 is TGTGCCAGCAGCTCGCCTGGCCCCATTGAAAAACTGTTTTTT. Translation gives CASSSPGPIEKLFF.

This chain links TRBV5-1 with TRBJ2-3; 8 nucleotides line up with TRBD2. CDR1 SGHRS and CDR2 YFSETQ come from the germline V gene. V shed 5 bases, J shed 6 bases, and the junction held 14 bases outside the gene matches. The CDR3 totals 16 residues. CDR3 region: CASRAGGVSSSDTQYF. The CDR3 DNA follows: TGCGCCAGCAGGGCCGGGGGGGTTTCCTCCTCCGATACGCAGTATTTT.

This sequence joins TRBV4-3 and TRBJ1-5; D not resolved. CDR1 and CDR2 (germline): LGHNA, YSLEER. The V end lost 0 bases, the J end lost 7 bases, and 16 bases lay between the germline ends. The CDR3 extends over 16 amino acids. The CDR3 bases are TGCGCCAGCAGCCAAGACTTAATCGGGGTTCAGCAGCCCCAGCATTTT. This translates into CASSQDLIGVQQPQHF.

This clone has more than one count but fewer than ten. The chain is built from TRBV5-4 and TRBJ1-2; D is unclear. Germline CDR1 SGHNT, CDR2 YYREEE (reference sequence). The CDR3 covers 15 residues. V was cut by 4 bases and J by 0 bases, with 13 bases left in between. CDR3: CASSAAAMTNYGYTF. The CDR3 coding sequence is TGTGCCAGCAGCGCGGCCGCTATGACTAACTATGGCTACACCTTC.

This clone has a handful of counts. The chain combines TRBV5-6 with TRBJ1-1; D not certain. The CDR3 runs to 12 residues. V was pared by 3 bases and J by 6 bases, with 9 bases between. The V gene's germline CDR1 is SGHDT and CDR2 YYEEEE. CDR3 sequence (DNA): TGTGCCAGCAGCTACCAAACGGCTGAAGCTTTCTTT. Translation: CASSYQTAEAFF.

This chain connects TRBV7-6 to TRBJ2-1; perhaps TRBD1 as D (6 bases). The CDR3 is 17 residues long. Germline assignment: CDR1 SGHVS and CDR2 FNYEAQ. Trimming shortened V by 1 base and J by 5 bases, and 18 bases separated the two germline ends. The DNA of the CDR3 is TGTGCCAGCAGCTTAGACCCCACAGGGTTTGGGAACAATGAGCAGTTCTTC. Its translation is CASSLDPTGFGNNEQFF.

The rearrangement uses TRBV5-8 and TRBJ1-2; possibly TRBD1 for D (5 bases). Germline lookup yields CDR1 SGHTS and CDR2 YDEGEE. The ends were cut back, 4 bases at V and 8 bases at J, with 18 bases in the middle. This CDR3 comprises 14 residues. Written as DNA, the CDR3 is TGTGCCAGCAGCCAATCGGGGGGTTGGAACGGCTACACCTTC. This translates into CASSQSGGWNGYTF.

The rearrangement joins TRBV7-2 to TRBJ2-3, with no clear D. From germline, CDR1 is SGHTA and CDR2 FQGNSA. Between the trimmed V and J ends, which lost 1 base and 5 bases, there was a span of 4 bases. The CDR3 runs to 12 residues. The CDR3: CASSLVQDTQYF. As DNA, the CDR3 is TGTGCCAGCAGCTTAGTTCAAGATACGCAGTATTTT.

This clone occurred once. The chain uses TRBV5-6 and TRBJ2-7; 8 positions agree with TRBD1. Germline trimming cut 3 bases from V and 1 base from J; bases unmatched to any gene: 3. The germline gives CDR1 SGHDT, CDR2 YYEEEE. The CDR3 spans 14 residues. This CDR3 is CASSWTGRSYEQYF. CDR3 bases: TGTGCCAGCAGCTGGACAGGGAGATCCTACGAGCAGTACTTC.

V and J are TRBV5-1 and TRBJ1-4; tentatively, D is TRBD1 (5 bases). Deletions cut 5 bases from V and 0 bases from J, with 8 bases between. The CDR3 has 14 amino acids. CDR1 SGHRS and CDR2 YFSETQ come from the germline V gene. The CDR3 spells CASRGTSTNEKLFF. In DNA, the CDR3 is TGCGCCAGCAGAGGGACTTCAACTAATGAAAAACTGTTTTTT.

The genes are TRBV7-9 and TRBJ2-7; a weak D match, TRBD1 (6 bases). Between the trimmed V and J ends, which lost 5 bases and 6 bases, there was a span of 17 bases. CDR1 is SEHNR, CDR2 FQNEAQ, per germline (reference sequence). CDR3 length: 14 amino acids. The CDR3 DNA is TGTGCCAGCAGCCCCACAGGGCTCCCTAGCGAGCAGTACTTC. Amino acids: CASSPTGLPSEQYF.

This clone was recorded a few times. The chain carries TRBV6-6 and TRBJ2-1; 12 bases are a match to TRBD2. There are 15 residues in the CDR3. Looked up from germline, CDR1 is MNHNY and CDR2 is SVGAGI (reference sequence). V lost 6 bases and J lost 4; bases outside the gene matches: 4. CDR3: CASSSSGGVYNEQFF. The DNA for the CDR3 is TGTGCCAGCAGCTCTAGCGGGGGGGTATACAATGAGCAGTTCTTC.

J is TRBJ2-7 and V is TRBV4-2; 10 bases map to TRBD2. Germline V lookup: CDR1 LGHNA, CDR2 YNFKEQ. The V segment lost 0 bases and the J segment 5 bases; nucleotides outside the gene matches: 7. This CDR3 has 16 residues. The CDR3 DNA reads TGTGCCAGCAGCCAAGAGGAAGCGGGGGGGCCCCACGAGCAGTACTTC. Translating gives CASSQEEAGGPHEQYF.

This chain connects TRBV25-1 to TRBJ1-3, with D unclear. The CDR3 sequence is 12 residues long. The germline V gene has CDR1 MGHDK and CDR2 SYGVNS. With 4 bases removed from V and 4 bases from J, the gap between germline ends came to 5 bases. For the CDR3, the DNA is TGTGCCAGCAGTGCCGTAGGAAACACCATATATTTT. Amino acids: CASSAVGNTIYF.

This clone appeared once. This chain connects TRBV7-3 to TRBJ2-5; TRBD1 matches at 9 bases. The last part of the DNA fits TRBJ2-7 better; the J call may be wrong. There are 15 residues in the CDR3. CDR1 is SGHTA and CDR2 is FQGTGA in the germline V gene. The CDR3 sequence is CASSLGGQGIYEQYF. The CDR3 nucleotides are TGTGCCAGCAGCTTAGGGGGACAGGGCATCTACGAGCAGTACTTC.

This sequence joins TRBV6-5 and TRBJ1-5; D perhaps matches TRBD1 (5 bases). This CDR3 region has 12 residues. Germline lookup yields CDR1 MNHEY and CDR2 SVGAGI. CDR3 nucleotides: TGTGCAACCAGGGTCCGGGCTCAGCCCCAGCATTTT. This gives the protein CATRVRAQPQHF.